This T cell receptor beta chain was obtained from a study of T-cell memory formation after mild COVID-19. Study overall: TCR clustering was largely donor specific.

Using its own MiXCR run on the 5' RACE reads, TCRdb lists one record per CDR3 protein. The sample has around 320,000 distinct CDR3 sequences; 28% are singletons. The study, taken as a whole, reports: CM and EM subsets held most contracting CD4+ clones; EMRA held CD8+ ones. Cross-reactive memory appears to have joined, as suggested by some responding clones showing up in pre-infection memory.

The CDR3 consists of 13 residues. Germline assignment: CDR1 MNHEY and CDR2 SVGAGI. Trimming took off 7 bases at V and 6 bases at J, with 13 bases between the two ends. This clonotype has a count of ten or more. Its antigen remains unidentified. The receptor was derived from an adult woman who had mild COVID-19 (a few samples of this study predate the infection). Cell type and time point are not known. This sequence joins TRBV6-5 and TRBJ2-1; D gene uncertain. Material: PBMCs or a T cell subset sorted from them (not recorded which). CDR3 DNA sequence: TGTGCCAGCAATACAGCCGGTGGCAATGAGCAGTTCTTC. It codes for CASNTAGGNEQFF.